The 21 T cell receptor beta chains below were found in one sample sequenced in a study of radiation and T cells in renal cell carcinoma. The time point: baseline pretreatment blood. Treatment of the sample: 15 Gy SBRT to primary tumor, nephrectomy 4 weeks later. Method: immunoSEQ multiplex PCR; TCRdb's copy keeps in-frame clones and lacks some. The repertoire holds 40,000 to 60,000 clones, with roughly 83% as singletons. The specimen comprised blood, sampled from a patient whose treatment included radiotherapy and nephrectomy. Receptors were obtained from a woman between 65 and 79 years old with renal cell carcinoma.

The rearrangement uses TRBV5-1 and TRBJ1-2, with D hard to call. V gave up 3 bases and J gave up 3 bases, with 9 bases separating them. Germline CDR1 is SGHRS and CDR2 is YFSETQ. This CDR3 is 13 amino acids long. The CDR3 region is CASSSDGDYGYTF. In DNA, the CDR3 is TGCGCCAGCAGCTCGGACGGGGACTATGGCTACACCTTC.

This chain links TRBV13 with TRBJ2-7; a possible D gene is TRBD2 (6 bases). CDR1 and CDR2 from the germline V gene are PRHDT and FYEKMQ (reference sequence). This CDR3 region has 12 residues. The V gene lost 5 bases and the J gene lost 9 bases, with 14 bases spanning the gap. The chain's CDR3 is CASSQTRGGQYF. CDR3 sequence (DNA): TGTGCCAGCAGCCAGACTAGAGGCGGGCAGTACTTC.

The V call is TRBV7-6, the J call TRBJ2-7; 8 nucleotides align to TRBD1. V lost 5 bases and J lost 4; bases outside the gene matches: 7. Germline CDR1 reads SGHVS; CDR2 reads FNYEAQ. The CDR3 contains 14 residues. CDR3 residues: CASSNQGAVYEQYF. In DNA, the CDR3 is TGTGCCAGCAGCAACCAGGGGGCCGTTTACGAGCAGTACTTC.

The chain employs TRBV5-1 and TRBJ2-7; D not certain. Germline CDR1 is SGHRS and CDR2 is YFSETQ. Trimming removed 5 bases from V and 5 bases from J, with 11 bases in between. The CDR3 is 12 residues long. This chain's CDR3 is CASRMEGNEQYF. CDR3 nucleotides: TGCGCCAGCAGAATGGAAGGAAACGAGCAGTACTTC.

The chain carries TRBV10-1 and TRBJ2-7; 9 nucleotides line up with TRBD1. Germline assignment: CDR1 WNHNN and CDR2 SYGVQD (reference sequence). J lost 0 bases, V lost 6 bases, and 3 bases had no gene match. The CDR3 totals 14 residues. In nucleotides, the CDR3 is TGCGCCAGCAGCAGGGACAGGGCCTCCTACGAGCAGTACTTC. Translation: CASSRDRASYEQYF.

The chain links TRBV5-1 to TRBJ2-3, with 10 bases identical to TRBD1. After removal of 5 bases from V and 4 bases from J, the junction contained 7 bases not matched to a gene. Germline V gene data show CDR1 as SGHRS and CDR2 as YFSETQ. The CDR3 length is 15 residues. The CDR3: CASRSGQGSADTQYF. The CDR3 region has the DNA TGCGCCAGCAGGTCGGGACAGGGGAGCGCAGATACGCAGTATTTT.

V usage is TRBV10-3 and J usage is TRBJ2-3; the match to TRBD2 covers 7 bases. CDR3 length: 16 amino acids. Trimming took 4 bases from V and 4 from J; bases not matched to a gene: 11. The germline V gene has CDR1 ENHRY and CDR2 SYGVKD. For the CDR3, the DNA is TGTGCCATCAGTGCTTTGCGGGAGTTGTCCGCAGATACGCAGTATTTT. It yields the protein CAISALRELSADTQYF.

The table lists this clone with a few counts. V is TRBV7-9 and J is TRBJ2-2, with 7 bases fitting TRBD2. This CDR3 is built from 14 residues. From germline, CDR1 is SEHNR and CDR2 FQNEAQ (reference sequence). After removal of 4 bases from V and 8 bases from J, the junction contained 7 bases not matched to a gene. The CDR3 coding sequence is TGTGCCAGCAGCTCCAGCCTAGCGGATGGGGAGCTGTTTTTT. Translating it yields CASSSSLADGELFF.

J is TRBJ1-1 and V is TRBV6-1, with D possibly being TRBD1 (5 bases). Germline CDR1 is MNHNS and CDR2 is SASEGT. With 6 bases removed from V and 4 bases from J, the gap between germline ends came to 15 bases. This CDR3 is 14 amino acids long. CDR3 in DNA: TGTGCCAGCAGCCTAACTCAGGGTAGCACTGAAGCTTTCTTT. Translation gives CASSLTQGSTEAFF.

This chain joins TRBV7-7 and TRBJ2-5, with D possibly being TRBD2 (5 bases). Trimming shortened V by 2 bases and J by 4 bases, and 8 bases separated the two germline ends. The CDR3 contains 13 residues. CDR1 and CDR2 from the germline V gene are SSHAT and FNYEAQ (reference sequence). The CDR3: CASSLMRAETQYF. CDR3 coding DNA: TGTGCCAGCAGCTTAATGAGGGCAGAGACCCAGTACTTC.

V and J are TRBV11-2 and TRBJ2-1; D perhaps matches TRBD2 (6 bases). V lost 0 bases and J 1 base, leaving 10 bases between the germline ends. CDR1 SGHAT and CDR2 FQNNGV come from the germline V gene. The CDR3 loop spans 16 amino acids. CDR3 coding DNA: TGTGCCAGCAGCTTAGATCTCGGGGGATCCTACAATGAGCAGTTCTTC. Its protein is CASSLDLGGSYNEQFF.

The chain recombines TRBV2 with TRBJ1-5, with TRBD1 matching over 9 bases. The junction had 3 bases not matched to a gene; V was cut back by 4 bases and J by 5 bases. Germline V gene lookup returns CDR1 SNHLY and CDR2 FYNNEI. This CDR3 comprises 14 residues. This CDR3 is CASSGGQGDQPQHF. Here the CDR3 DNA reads TGTGCCAGCAGTGGGGGACAGGGCGATCAGCCCCAGCATTTT.

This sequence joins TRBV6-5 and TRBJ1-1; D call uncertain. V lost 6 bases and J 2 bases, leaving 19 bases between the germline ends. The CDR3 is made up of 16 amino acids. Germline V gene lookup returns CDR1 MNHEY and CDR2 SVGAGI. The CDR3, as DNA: TGTGCCAGCAGCTACGGCCAGATGGGGTCAAACACTGAAGCTTTCTTT. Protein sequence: CASSYGQMGSNTEAFF.

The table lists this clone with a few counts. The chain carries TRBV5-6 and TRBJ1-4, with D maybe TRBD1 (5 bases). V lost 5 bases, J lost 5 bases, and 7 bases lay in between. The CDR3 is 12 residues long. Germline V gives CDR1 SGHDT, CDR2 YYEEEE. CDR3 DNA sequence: TGTGCCAGCAGAGGGGTAAATGAAAAACTGTTTTTT. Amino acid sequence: CASRGVNEKLFF.

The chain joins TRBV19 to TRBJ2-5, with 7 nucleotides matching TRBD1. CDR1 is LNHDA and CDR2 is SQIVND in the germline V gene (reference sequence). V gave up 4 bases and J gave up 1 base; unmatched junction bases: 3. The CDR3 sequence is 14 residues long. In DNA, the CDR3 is TGTGCCAGTAGTAGCACAGGGGTCCAAGAGACCCAGTACTTC. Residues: CASSSTGVQETQYF.

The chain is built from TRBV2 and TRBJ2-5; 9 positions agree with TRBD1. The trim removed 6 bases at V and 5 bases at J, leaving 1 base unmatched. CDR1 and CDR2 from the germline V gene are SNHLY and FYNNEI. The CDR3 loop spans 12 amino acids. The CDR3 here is CASRTGGETQYF. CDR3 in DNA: TGTGCCAGCAGGACAGGGGGGGAGACCCAGTACTTC.

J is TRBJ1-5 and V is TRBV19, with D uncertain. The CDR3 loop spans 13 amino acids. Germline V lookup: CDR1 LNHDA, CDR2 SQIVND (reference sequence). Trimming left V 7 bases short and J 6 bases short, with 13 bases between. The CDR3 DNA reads TGTGCCAGTATAGGTTCATGGGTTCAGCCCCAGCATTTT. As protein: CASIGSWVQPQHF.

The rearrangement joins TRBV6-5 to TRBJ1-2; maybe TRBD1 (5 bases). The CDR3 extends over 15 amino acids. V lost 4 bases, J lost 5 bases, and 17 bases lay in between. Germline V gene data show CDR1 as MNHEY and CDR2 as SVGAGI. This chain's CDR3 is CASSSPGDGGYGYTF. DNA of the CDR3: TGTGCCAGCAGTTCACCTGGGGACGGGGGGTATGGCTACACCTTC.

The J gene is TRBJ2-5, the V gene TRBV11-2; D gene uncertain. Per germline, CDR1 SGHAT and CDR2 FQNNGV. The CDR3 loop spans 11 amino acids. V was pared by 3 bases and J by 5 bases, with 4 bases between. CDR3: CASSFRETQYF. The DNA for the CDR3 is TGTGCCAGCAGCTTTCGGGAGACCCAGTACTTC.

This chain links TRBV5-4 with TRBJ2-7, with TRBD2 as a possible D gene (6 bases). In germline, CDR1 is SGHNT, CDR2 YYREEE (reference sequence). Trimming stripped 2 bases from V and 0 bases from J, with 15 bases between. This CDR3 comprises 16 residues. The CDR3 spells CASSLAGGVSSYEQYF. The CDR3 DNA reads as TGTGCCAGCAGCTTAGCCGGGGGTGTCAGCTCCTACGAGCAGTACTTC.

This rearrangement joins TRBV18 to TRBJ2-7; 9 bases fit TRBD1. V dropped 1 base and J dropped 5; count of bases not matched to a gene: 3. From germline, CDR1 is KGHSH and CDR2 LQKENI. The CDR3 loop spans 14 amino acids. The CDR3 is CASSPRQGDDEQYF. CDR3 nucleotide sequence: TGTGCCAGCTCACCACGACAGGGGGACGACGAGCAGTACTTC.